This T cell receptor beta chain comes out of a study of blood T cell repertoires in COVID-19. Study-wide background: Both acute and convalescent COVID-19 samples were obtained from the United States, Italy and Spain. The analysed material was cDNA or gDNA that came from T cells, B-cell-depleted T cells, or PBMCs.

As processed by the authors: Cell counts per sample came from amplifying reference gene primers. Data came from immunoSEQ multiplex PCR; TCRdb stores just in-frame clones and leaves some out. Clone size and V and J calls were adopted from that table, with D and trimming inferred from the DNA. Among more than 140,000 clones listed, about 80% were seen once. This clone was detected only once. This sequence was found in a human donor in a cohort sampled during active COVID-19. Sequencing used peripheral blood.

DNA for the CDR3: TGCAGTGCAGCACAGGGATACGAGCAGTACTTC. Translating gives CSAAQGYEQYF. The gene calls are TRBV20-1 and TRBJ2-7; TRBD1 might be the D (6 bases). CDR3 length: 11 residues. Germline V CDR1 and CDR2: DFQATT, SNEGSKA (reference sequence). Trimming cost V 6 bases and J 4 bases, with 10 bases left between them.